The entry that follows covers one TCR beta chain sequence. CDR1 and CDR2 from the germline V gene are MNHEY and SVGAGI. The CDR3 covers 12 residues. The V end was cut by 5 bases, the J end by 6 bases, with 11 bases between. Authors' analysis steps: The authors estimated nucleated cell counts from reference gene primer amplification. Assay used: immunoSEQ multiplex PCR; TCRdb lists only in-frame clones, some missing. The V and J calls and clone size are taken from that table; D and trimming were inferred from the DNA. The table records about 200,000 clones, about 86% of them present only once. The sample comes from a study of blood T cell repertoires in COVID-19. Background on the study: Both acute and convalescent COVID-19 samples were obtained from the United States, Italy and Spain.

This receptor was taken from a man in his 60s who had recovered from COVID-19. The source material was peripheral blood. The rearrangement uses TRBV6-5 and TRBJ2-7; a possible D gene is TRBD1 (6 bases). The CDR3 sequence: CASSRGGAEQYF. CDR3 bases: TGTGCCAGCAGTCGAGGGGGAGCCGAGCAGTACTTC.